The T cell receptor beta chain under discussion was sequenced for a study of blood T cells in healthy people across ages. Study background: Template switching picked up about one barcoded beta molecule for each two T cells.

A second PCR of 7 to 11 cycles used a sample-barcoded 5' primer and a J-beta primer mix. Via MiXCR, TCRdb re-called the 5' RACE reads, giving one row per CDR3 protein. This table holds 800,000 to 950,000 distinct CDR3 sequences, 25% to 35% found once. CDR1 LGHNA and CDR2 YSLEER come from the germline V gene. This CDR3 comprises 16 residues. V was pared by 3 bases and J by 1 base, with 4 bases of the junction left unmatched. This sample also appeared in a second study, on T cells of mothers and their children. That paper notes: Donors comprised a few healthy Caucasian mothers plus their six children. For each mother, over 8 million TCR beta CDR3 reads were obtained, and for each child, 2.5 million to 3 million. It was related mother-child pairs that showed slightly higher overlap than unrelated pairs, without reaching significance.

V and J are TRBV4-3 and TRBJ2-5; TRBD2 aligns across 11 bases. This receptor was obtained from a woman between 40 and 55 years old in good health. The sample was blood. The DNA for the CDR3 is TGCGCCAGCAGCCAGGATAGCGGGGGGGCCCAAGAGACCCAGTACTTC. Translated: CASSQDSGGAQETQYF.